The following is a T cell receptor beta chain sequence with its context. Its antigen is as yet unknown. PCR primers comprised 60 Vbeta and 13 Jbeta primers. Sequencing was performed with immunoSEQ multiplex PCR; in TCRdb, only in-frame clones are kept and a portion is missing. This table holds about 120,000 clones, about 80% found once. This sample was included in a study of cytomegalovirus exposure and HLA in healthy donors. Study conclusions and caveats: It was taken for granted in presence/absence analyses that sequencing depth across donors was roughly uniform. It was only CMV serostatus that was available as immune exposure information.

The CDR3 covers 17 residues. The germline V gene has CDR1 MNHEY and CDR2 SMNVEV (reference sequence). V lost 5 bases, J lost 2 bases, and 12 bases stayed unmatched. The chain has TRBV27 and TRBJ2-4, with 7 bases matching TRBD1. This TCR was recovered from a man aged 18 to 29 in good health and CMV-seronegative. The source material was PBMCs. This chain's CDR3 is CASSPQGPGGTKNIQYF. The CDR3 nucleotides are TGTGCCAGCAGTCCACAGGGGCCCGGTGGGACCAAAAACATTCAGTACTTC.